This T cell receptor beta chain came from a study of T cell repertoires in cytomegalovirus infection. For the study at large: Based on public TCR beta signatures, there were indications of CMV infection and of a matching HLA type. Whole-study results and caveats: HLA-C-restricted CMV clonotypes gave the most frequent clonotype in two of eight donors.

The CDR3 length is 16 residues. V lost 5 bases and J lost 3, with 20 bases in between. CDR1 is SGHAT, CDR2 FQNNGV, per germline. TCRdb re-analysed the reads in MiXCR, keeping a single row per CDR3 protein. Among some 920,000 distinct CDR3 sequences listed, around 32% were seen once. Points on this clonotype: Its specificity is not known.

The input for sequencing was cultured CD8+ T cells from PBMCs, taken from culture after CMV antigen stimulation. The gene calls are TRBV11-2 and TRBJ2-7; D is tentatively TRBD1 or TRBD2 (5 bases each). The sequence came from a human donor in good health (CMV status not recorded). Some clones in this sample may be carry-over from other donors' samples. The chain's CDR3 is CASSPRVSRERYEQYF. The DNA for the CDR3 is TGTGCCAGCAGCCCCAGGGTATCGAGGGAACGCTACGAGCAGTACTTC.